Each of the 10 T cell receptor beta chains below was sequenced from the same sample in a study of blood T cell repertoires in COVID-19. Sequencing was performed with immunoSEQ multiplex PCR; in TCRdb, only in-frame clones are kept and a portion is missing. Of approximately 500,000 clones listed, around nine tenths are singletons. Specimen: PBMCs or T cells enriched from blood (not recorded which). The receptors come from a middle-aged woman who had recovered from COVID-19.

The rearrangement joins TRBV24-1 to TRBJ2-1; the match to TRBD2 covers 8 bases. In germline, CDR1 is KGHDR, CDR2 SFDVKD. The V gene end was trimmed by 0 bases and the J gene end by 10 bases; junction bases not matched to a gene: 1. CDR3 length: 13 residues. The DNA for the CDR3 is TGTGCCACCAGTGATTTGCGGGGGGGGGAGCAGTTCTTC. Amino acid sequence: CATSDLRGGEQFF.

In its sample, this clone was seen once. This chain uses TRBV6-2 or TRBV6-3 with TRBJ2-1; 11 bases match TRBD2. The germline V gene has CDR1 MNHEY and CDR2 SVGEGT. The J segment lost 0 bases and the V segment lost 2 bases, leaving 9 bases of the junction unmatched. This CDR3 contains 19 residues. The CDR3 bases are TGTGCCAGCAGTTACCCCCAGACTAGCGGGGTTAGCTCCTACAATGAGCAGTTCTTC. It codes for CASSYPQTSGVSSYNEQFF.

The chain couples TRBV27 to TRBJ2-1; TRBD2 is a possible D gene (6 bases). Germline assignment: CDR1 MNHEY and CDR2 SMNVEV (reference sequence). The CDR3 runs to 16 residues. V lost 9 bases and J 7 bases, leaving 25 bases between the germline ends. The DNA for the CDR3 is TGTGCCAGTCGTCGCCTCGGGACTGAAAGAGGGAATGAGCAGTTCTTC. As protein: CASRRLGTERGNEQFF.

J is TRBJ2-2 and V is TRBV30; D is unclear. CDR1 and CDR2 from the germline V gene are GTSNPN and SVGIG (reference sequence). CDR3 size: 13 residues. Trimming shortened V by 3 bases and J by 7 bases, and 12 bases separated the two germline ends. CDR3 residues: CAWSVGVGGELFF. In nucleotides, the CDR3 is TGTGCCTGGAGCGTCGGAGTTGGCGGGGAGCTGTTTTTT.

The chain recombines TRBV7-2 with TRBJ1-1; a weak D match, TRBD1 (5 bases). The CDR3 extends over 15 amino acids. Germline-derived CDR1 and CDR2 are SGHTA and FQGNSA. V lost 6 bases and J lost 7, with 21 bases in between. For the CDR3, the DNA is TGTGCCAGCAGAAGACCGGGACGGAGGGACGTTGAAGCTTTCTTT. Protein sequence: CASRRPGRRDVEAFF.

In DNA, the CDR3 is TGCGCCAGCAGTGAGAACTCCGGGACAGGGGACGGCTACACCTTC. This encodes CASSENSGTGDGYTF. J is TRBJ1-2 and V is TRBV10-2; 10 nucleotides line up with TRBD1. CDR3 length equals 15 residues. V shed 2 bases and J 8 bases; nucleotides not matched to a gene: 8. From germline, CDR1 is WSHSY and CDR2 SAAADI.

This rearrangement joins TRBV5-1 to TRBJ2-2; a weak D match, TRBD1 (6 bases). The CDR3 contains 14 residues. The V gene lost 4 bases and the J gene lost 6 bases, with 13 bases spanning the gap. Germline CDR1 SGHRS, CDR2 YFSETQ. CDR3 region: CASSLTGVPGELFF. CDR3 DNA: TGCGCCAGCAGCCTGACAGGAGTTCCCGGGGAGCTGTTTTTT. Full variable domain (outside the CDR3, taken from reference TRBV5-1 and TRBJ2-2): KAGVTQTPRYLIKTRGQQVTLSCSPISGHRSVSWYQQTPGQGLQFLFEYFSETQRNKGNFPGRFSGRQFSNSRSEMNVSTLELGDSALYLCASSLTGVPGELFFGEGSRLTVL.

This chain joins TRBV5-8 and TRBJ1-1, with D possibly being TRBD1 (6 bases). The CDR3 is 14 residues long. Germline loops: CDR1 SGHTS, CDR2 YDEGEE. V gave up 1 base and J gave up 5 bases, with 12 bases separating them. The CDR3 nucleotides read TGTGCCAGCAGCTTGTTGATCAGGGGTACTGAAGCTTTCTTT. Translation gives CASSLLIRGTEAFF.

This clone occurred once. The chain couples TRBV27 to TRBJ1-5; D possibly corresponds to TRBD1 (5 bases). The CDR3 spans 13 residues. Trimming removed 6 bases at V and 3 bases at J, with 9 bases between. Germline CDR1 and CDR2: MNHEY and SMNVEV (reference sequence). The CDR3 DNA reads TGTGCCAGCAGGGAGGGGTTCAATCAGCCCCAGCATTTT. Residues: CASREGFNQPQHF.

This clone was detected a few times. The rearrangement links TRBV5-6 to TRBJ1-6, with 7 positions matching TRBD1. The CDR3 is 15 amino acids. With 4 bases clipped from V and 5 bases from J, the junction kept 6 bases outside the gene matches. Germline values: CDR1 SGHDT, CDR2 YYEEEE. The DNA for the CDR3 is TGTGCCAGCAGCGGAAGGGGGCTGAATAATTCACCCCTCCACTTT. Protein sequence: CASSGRGLNNSPLHF.